This T cell receptor (beta chain) was documented in a study of T cell clonotyping in hematopoietic cell transplantation. The CDR3 is 13 amino acids. CDR1 and CDR2 from the germline V gene are GTSNPN and SVGIG (reference sequence). V was shortened by 2 bases and J by 1 base, with 7 bases between the two germline ends. Produced via immunoSEQ multiplex PCR; TCRdb's table is partial and in-frame only. Of approximately 11,000 clones in the sample, roughly 84% were seen once. Time point given: recipient sample about 28 days before transplant, after cytoreduction. The specimen comprised peripheral blood mononuclear cells, sampled before stem cell transplant. The sequence was obtained from a woman aged 45-65 years with chronic myeloid leukemia. Some clones in this sample may be carry-over from other donors' samples. This chain links TRBV30 with TRBJ2-3; TRBD1 might be the D (6 bases). The CDR3 coding sequence is TGTGCCTGGAGTAGGACAGGCACAGATACGCAGTATTTT. The encoded protein is CAWSRTGTDTQYF.